These 18 T cell receptor beta chains were all obtained from the same sample, sequenced in a study of cytomegalovirus exposure and HLA in healthy donors. A multiplex PCR was run with 60 Vbeta primers and 13 Jbeta primers. The table came from immunoSEQ multiplex PCR; TCRdb's copy has only in-frame clones and leaves some out. Altogether 90,000 to 140,000 clones are present, under 80% being singletons, with the ten largest covering over 6.5%. The sequencing sample was made of PBMCs. The receptors come from a woman in her 40s in good health and CMV-seropositive.

CDR3 loop: CASSLSSGFMSYEQYF. CDR3 in DNA: TGTGCCAGCAGTTTATCCTCAGGGTTCATGTCCTACGAGCAGTACTTC. The J gene is TRBJ2-7, the V gene TRBV27; D possibly corresponds to TRBD1 (5 bases). Germline CDR1 reads MNHEY; CDR2 reads SMNVEV (reference sequence). Between the trimmed V and J ends, which lost 0 bases and 1 base, there was a span of 13 bases. The CDR3 has 16 residues.

The chain has TRBV4-1 and TRBJ1-1; D call uncertain. Looked up from germline, CDR1 is MGHRA and CDR2 is YSYEKL. The CDR3 has 15 residues. V lost 2 bases, J lost 1 base, and 11 bases lay in between. CDR3 residues: CASSQLGSKNTEAFF. CDR3 sequence (DNA): TGCGCCAGCAGCCAATTAGGGAGCAAGAACACTGAAGCTTTCTTT.

The V and J genes are TRBV5-4 and TRBJ2-1, with 9 bases fitting TRBD1. The CDR3 has 14 amino acids. J was trimmed by 4 bases and V by 4 bases; bases with no gene match: 3. Germline CDR1 SGHNT, CDR2 YYREEE (reference sequence). The CDR3 DNA reads TGTGCCAGCAGCCGGGACAGGGCTTACAATGAGCAGTTCTTC. Translating gives CASSRDRAYNEQFF.

The V gene is TRBV5-6, the J gene TRBJ2-5, with TRBD2 identical over 7 bases. The V gene end was trimmed by 5 bases and the J gene end by 1 base; junction bases not matched to a gene: 5. This CDR3 spans 14 amino acids. Germline V gene lookup returns CDR1 SGHDT and CDR2 YYEEEE. Written as DNA, the CDR3 is TGTGCCAGCAGGCGGGGGAGAACCCAAGAGACCCAGTACTTC. The encoded protein is CASRRGRTQETQYF.

The chain employs TRBV10-3 and TRBJ1-1; D ambiguous. V was cut by 0 bases and J by 2 bases, with 7 bases left in between. CDR1 and CDR2 (germline): ENHRY, SYGVKD. CDR3 size: 14 residues. The CDR3 nucleotides are TGTGCCATCAGTGAGTCCAGGCCCAACACTGAAGCTTTCTTT. Amino acid sequence: CAISESRPNTEAFF.

This clone appeared once. The genes are TRBV15 and TRBJ1-6; D perhaps matches TRBD1 (6 bases). V shed 3 bases and J shed 0 bases, with 18 bases lying between them. The germline CDR1 and CDR2 sequences are LNHNV and YYDKDF (reference sequence). CDR3 length equals 19 residues. The CDR3 region is CATSRGPGTLNSYNSPLHF. DNA for the CDR3: TGTGCCACCAGCAGGGGCCCCGGGACACTGAACTCCTATAATTCACCCCTCCACTTT. Full variable domain (outside the CDR3, taken from reference TRBV15 and TRBJ1-6): DAMVIQNPRYQVTQFGKPVTLSCSQTLNHNVMYWYQQKSSQAPKLLFHYYDKDFNNEADTPDNFQSRRPNTSFCFLDIRSPGLGDTAMYLCATSRGPGTLNSYNSPLHFGNGTRLTVT.

J is TRBJ1-1 and V is TRBV19; possibly TRBD1 for D (5 bases). The V end lost 5 bases, the J end lost 4 bases, and 14 bases lay between the germline ends. CDR3 length equals 14 residues. Germline V gives CDR1 LNHDA, CDR2 SQIVND (reference sequence). This CDR3 reads CASSALAGGTEAFF. In DNA form, the CDR3 reads TGTGCCAGTAGTGCCCTCGCCGGGGGCACTGAAGCTTTCTTT. Full variable domain (rest looked up from reference TRBV19 and TRBJ1-1): DGGITQSPKYLFRKEGQNVTLSCEQNLNHDAMYWYRQDPGQGLRLIYYSQIVNDFQKGDIAEGYSVSREKKESFPLTVTSAQKNPTAFYLCASSALAGGTEAFFGQGTRLTVV.

The V and J genes are TRBV21-1 and TRBJ2-1; the D call TRBD2 from the table was never checked on the DNA. TRBV21-1 is a pseudogene. The CDR3 runs to 18 residues. The CDR3 sequence is CASSKFGLDDLRIGEQFF. In DNA, the CDR3 is TGTGCCAGCAGCAAGTTCGGACTCGACGATCTCCGCATAGGGGAGCAGTTCTTC.

This sequence joins TRBV28 and TRBJ2-7, with TRBD2 matching over 11 bases. J was trimmed by 4 bases and V by 11 bases; bases with no gene match: 7. The CDR3 sequence is 13 residues long. Per the germline V gene, CDR1 is MDHEN and CDR2 is SYDVKM. As DNA, the CDR3 is TGTGCCGTTAGCGGGAGGGCCGGTTACGAGCAGTACTTC. The encoded protein is CAVSGRAGYEQYF.

This chain uses TRBV28 with TRBJ1-2, with D tentatively TRBD1 (6 bases). Germline-derived CDR1 and CDR2 are MDHEN and SYDVKM. The CDR3 sequence is 13 residues long. The V gene lost 2 bases and the J gene lost 8 bases, with 12 bases spanning the gap. CDR3 bases: TGTGCCAGCAGTTTACGGGGGGCAGGGGGCTACACCTTC. This sequence encodes CASSLRGAGGYTF.

This clone was found a few times. The CDR3 nucleotides are TGTGCCAGCAGTCAGGGGAGCCCCACAGATACGCAGTATTTT. Encoded protein: CASSQGSPTDTQYF. The rearrangement joins TRBV2 to TRBJ2-3; a weak D match, TRBD1 (6 bases). Germline CDR1 reads SNHLY; CDR2 reads FYNNEI. This CDR3 spans 14 amino acids. With 5 bases removed from V and 2 bases from J, the gap between germline ends came to 11 bases.

This clone was picked up a small number of times. The V gene is TRBV25-1, the J gene TRBJ2-5, with 7 bases that match TRBD1. The junction had 20 bases not matched to a gene; V was cut back by 5 bases and J by 5 bases. The CDR3 extends over 18 amino acids. Germline CDR1 MGHDK, CDR2 SYGVNS. The CDR3 nucleotides read TGTGCCAGCAGTCCATCACCCTTACGACAGGGACCGAGGGAGACCCAGTACTTC. As protein: CASSPSPLRQGPRETQYF.

This clone was observed once. The chain combines TRBV6-5 with TRBJ1-3, with 8 bases aligning to TRBD1. Germline V gene data show CDR1 as MNHEY and CDR2 as SVGAGI. CDR3 length: 15 residues. V lost 5 bases, J lost 0 bases, and 3 bases stayed unmatched. The CDR3 DNA reads as TGTGCCAGCAGTGGTACAGGGGGCTCTGGAAACACCATATATTTT. It is translated as CASSGTGGSGNTIYF.

CDR3 region: CSVEAINTGGRVETQYF. The CDR3 bases are TGCAGCGTTGAGGCAATAAACACAGGGGGCAGAGTAGAGACCCAGTACTTC. This rearrangement joins TRBV29-1 to TRBJ2-5; TRBD1 aligns across 9 bases. CDR3 length equals 17 residues. V lost 3 bases, J lost 4 bases, and 15 bases stayed unmatched. Germline lookup yields CDR1 SQVTM and CDR2 ANQGSEA. Full variable domain (rest looked up from reference TRBV29-1 and TRBJ2-5): SAVISQKPSRDICQRGTSLTIQCQVDSQVTMMFWYRQQPGQSLTLIATANQGSEATYESGFVIDKFPISRPNLTFSTLTVSNMSPEDSSIYLCSVEAINTGGRVETQYFGPGTRLLVL.

The chain carries TRBV11-1 and TRBJ2-1; D is possibly TRBD2 (6 bases). CDR1 and CDR2 (germline): SGHAT, FQDESV (reference sequence). V lost 1 base, J lost 4 bases, and 17 bases lay in between. The CDR3 spans 17 residues. The CDR3 region has the DNA TGTGCCAGCAGCTTAGGAGGCGCCGGGAGTGGATACAATGAGCAGTTCTTC. Its translation is CASSLGGAGSGYNEQFF. Combining the CDR3 with reference TRBV11-1 and TRBJ2-1 gives the whole variable domain EAEVAQSPRYKITEKSQAVAFWCDPISGHATLYWYRQILGQGPELLVQFQDESVVDDSQLPKDRFSAERLKGVDSTLKIQPAELGDSAMYLCASSLGGAGSGYNEQFFGPGTRLTVL.

The chain couples TRBV5-4 to TRBJ1-3, with D unclear. The CDR3 totals 15 residues. Between the trimmed V and J ends, which lost 0 bases and 1 base, there was a span of 8 bases. Germline loops: CDR1 SGHNT, CDR2 YYREEE (reference sequence). CDR3: CASSLAAGSGNTIYF. The DNA for the CDR3 is TGTGCCAGCAGCTTGGCCGCAGGTTCTGGAAACACCATATATTTT.

This chain links TRBV10-3 with TRBJ1-1; the D gene is possibly TRBD1 (5 bases). Trimming cost V 4 bases and J 1 base, with 10 bases left between them. The CDR3 has 14 amino acids. The germline gives CDR1 ENHRY, CDR2 SYGVKD. The CDR3 is CAISVSGGNTEAFF. The CDR3 DNA follows: TGTGCCATCAGTGTGAGCGGGGGGAACACTGAAGCTTTCTTT.

The CDR3 protein is CASSSHRVASKEQFF. The CDR3 DNA follows: TGTGCCAGCAGTTCCCACAGGGTTGCGTCTAAGGAGCAGTTCTTC. This sequence joins TRBV28 and TRBJ2-1; a possible D gene is TRBD1 (6 bases). In germline, CDR1 is MDHEN, CDR2 SYDVKM. Trimming stripped 4 bases from V and 10 bases from J, with 20 bases between. The CDR3 totals 15 residues.